These T cell receptor beta chains were read from a single sample in a study of CXCR3-negative and CXCR3-positive naive CD8 T cells. After re-calling the 5' RACE reads, TCRdb lists one entry per CDR3 protein, DNA absent. The sample has tens of thousands of distinct CDR3 sequences; the top ten hold around 15%. The sample taken for sequencing was memory CD8+ T cells from blood. The receptors stem from a human donor in good health. Some clones in this sample may be carry-over from other donors' samples. Both conserved end residues are part of each CDR3. Rows may omit the clone size; those that give it use once, few, many or a size class.

-,TRBV7-9,TRBJ2-1,CASSPKRGNEQFF
-,TRBV19,TRBJ2-3,CASTPGNTDTQYF
-,TRBV29-1,TRBJ1-1,CSVEGTVGEDTEAFF
medium-sized,TRBV6-5,TRBJ1-1,CASSYWRPKDTEAFF
-,TRBV12-3/TRBV12-4,TRBJ1-2,CASTNIILVGGYTF
-,TRBV24-1,TRBJ2-1,CATSDRGQGDNEQFF
-,TRBV19,TRBJ2-1,CASYSGTAIDF
-,TRBV29-1,TRBJ2-7,CSVEDMASGSIEQYF
-,TRBV2,TRBJ2-5,CASLKTGAYQETQYF
-,TRBV24-1,TRBJ2-1,CATSETAGTANEQFF